This passage covers 16 T cell receptor beta chains from one sample sequenced in a study of cytomegalovirus exposure and HLA in healthy donors. It was with 60 Vbeta and 13 Jbeta primers that the PCR ran. This table comes from immunoSEQ multiplex PCR, and its TCRdb copy is limited to in-frame clones, with some not included. Of roughly 140,000 clones listed, approximately 80% are singletons. The sequenced sample was PBMCs. The receptors stem from a man aged 40-49 years in good health and CMV-seropositive.

The rearrangement links TRBV4-1 to TRBJ2-7, with 10 bases that match TRBD1. V gave up 3 bases and J gave up 7 bases; unmatched junction bases: 9. CDR3 length: 15 amino acids. Germline V lookup: CDR1 MGHRA, CDR2 YSYEKL. CDR3 coding DNA: TGCGCCAGCAGCCAGGGGACCGGGACAGGGGAAGAGCAGTACTTC. Its protein product is CASSQGTGTGEEQYF.

There are a few counts of this clone. The chain couples TRBV7-9 to TRBJ2-5, with 11 bases fitting TRBD2. This CDR3 has 16 amino acids. V lost 5 bases and J lost 5; bases outside the gene matches: 10. From germline, CDR1 is SEHNR and CDR2 FQNEAQ (reference sequence). Written as DNA, the CDR3 is TGTGCCAGCAGCGACAGCCTAGCGGGGGGTGGGGAGACCCAGTACTTC. Protein product: CASSDSLAGGGETQYF.

The chain has TRBV19 and TRBJ1-4; 7 nucleotides line up with TRBD1. Germline CDR1 LNHDA, CDR2 SQIVND (reference sequence). The junction had 8 bases not matched to a gene; V was cut back by 7 bases and J by 3 bases. This CDR3 has 15 residues. DNA for the CDR3: TGTGCCAGTACAAGACAGGGTCGGTCTAATGAAAAACTGTTTTTT. It is translated as CASTRQGRSNEKLFF.

The CDR3 protein is CASSSDRGGEQYF. The DNA of the CDR3 is TGTGCCAGTAGTTCTGACAGGGGGGGAGAGCAGTACTTC. V gene TRBV19 combines with J gene TRBJ2-7, with 9 bases matching TRBD1. V was clipped by 5 bases and J by 7 bases; unmatched bases: 6. In germline, CDR1 is LNHDA, CDR2 SQIVND (reference sequence). This CDR3 has 13 amino acids.

This rearrangement joins TRBV6-5 to TRBJ2-3; D unclear. The V end was cut by 6 bases, the J end by 0 bases, with 7 bases between. Germline V gene lookup returns CDR1 MNHEY and CDR2 SVGAGI. CDR3 size: 13 residues. This chain's CDR3 is CASRGTSTDTQYF. CDR3 in DNA: TGTGCCAGCAGGGGCACGAGCACAGATACGCAGTATTTT.

The chain couples TRBV9 to TRBJ2-7; 14 bases match TRBD2. V was clipped by 3 bases and J by 6 bases; unmatched bases: 2. Looked up from germline, CDR1 is SGDLS and CDR2 is YYNGEE. The length of the CDR3 is 14 residues. DNA of the CDR3: TGTGCCAGCAGCGCGACTAGCGGGAGGGGCGAGCAGTACTTC. This encodes CASSATSGRGEQYF.

The chain recombines TRBV6-6 with TRBJ2-5; unclear D gene. Germline-derived CDR1 and CDR2 are MNHNY and SVGAGI (reference sequence). The CDR3 sequence is 11 residues long. Trimming took 8 bases from V and 2 from J, leaving 6 bases between them. CDR3 coding DNA: TGTGCCAGCTTGTCACAAGAGACCCAGTACTTC. Translation gives CASLSQETQYF.

The chain carries TRBV5-1 and TRBJ2-1; the D gene is possibly TRBD1 (6 bases). The CDR3 runs to 15 residues. CDR1 and CDR2 from the germline V gene are SGHRS and YFSETQ. The V end was cut by 3 bases, the J end by 8 bases, with 18 bases between. The CDR3 spells CASSSYGQLRDEQFF. CDR3 DNA: TGCGCCAGCAGCTCCTATGGACAGCTCAGAGATGAGCAGTTCTTC.

The gene calls are TRBV6-5 and TRBJ1-4; weak D call: TRBD1 (5 bases). CDR1 is MNHEY and CDR2 is SVGAGI in the germline V gene. The V end lost 6 bases, the J end lost 1 base, and 9 bases lay between the germline ends. CDR3 length: 14 residues. The CDR3 is CASRPTVTNEKLFF. The CDR3, as DNA: TGTGCCAGCAGGCCGACAGTAACTAATGAAAAACTGTTTTTT.

This chain links TRBV11-2 with TRBJ1-6, with 7 positions matching TRBD1. This CDR3 contains 15 residues. The germline gives CDR1 SGHAT, CDR2 FQNNGV. V shed 5 bases, J shed 9 bases, and the junction held 10 bases outside the gene matches. CDR3 amino acids: CASSRDYRGGSPLHF. The CDR3 nucleotides read TGTGCCAGCAGCCGAGACTACAGGGGAGGTTCACCCCTCCACTTT.

The genes are TRBV7-9 and TRBJ2-3; D might be TRBD2 (6 bases). V lost 5 bases to trimming and J lost 5 bases, with 11 bases between them. The germline V gene has CDR1 SEHNR and CDR2 FQNEAQ (reference sequence). The CDR3 totals 13 residues. The CDR3 sequence is CASSRDFGDTQYF. CDR3 nucleotide sequence: TGTGCCAGCAGCAGGGACTTCGGAGATACGCAGTATTTT.

This clone was seen a single time. The genes are TRBV12-5 and TRBJ2-7, with D maybe TRBD2 (5 bases). This CDR3 spans 16 amino acids. Looked up from germline, CDR1 is LGHNT and CDR2 is FRNRAP. V lost 2 bases and J 6 bases, leaving 20 bases between the germline ends. The CDR3 nucleotides read TGTGCTAGTGGTTTGATAAGCGGTCCAAAAAGACCCGAGCAGTACTTC. It is translated as CASGLISGPKRPEQYF.

The sample holds a few counts of this clone. J is TRBJ2-7 and V is TRBV5-4, with D perhaps matching TRBD2 (6 bases). Per germline, CDR1 SGHNT and CDR2 YYREEE (reference sequence). The ends were cut back, 1 base at V and 3 bases at J, with 8 bases in the middle. This CDR3 is 13 amino acids long. The chain's CDR3 is CASSLTGLYEQYF. CDR3 bases: TGTGCCAGCAGCTTGACGGGACTCTACGAGCAGTACTTC. Variable domain in full (rest from reference TRBV5-4 and TRBJ2-7): ETGVTQSPTHLIKTRGQQVTLRCSSQSGHNTVSWYQQALGQGPQFIFQYYREEENGRGNFPPRFSGLQFPNYSSELNVNALELDDSALYLCASSLTGLYEQYFGPGTRLTVT.

The CDR3 DNA sequence: TGTGCCAGCAGCGTACTAGCGGGGGGTAGGAATGAGCAGTTCTTC. Translating it yields CASSVLAGGRNEQFF. This chain links TRBV9 with TRBJ2-1, with 11 nucleotides matching TRBD2. V was clipped by 1 base and J by 7 bases; unmatched bases: 4. The CDR3 loop spans 15 amino acids. The germline V gene has CDR1 SGDLS and CDR2 YYNGEE.

V is TRBV7-2 and J is TRBJ2-2; D uncertain. The CDR3 totals 13 residues. CDR1 is SGHTA, CDR2 FQGNSA, per germline. Trimming removed 3 bases at V and 3 bases at J, with 5 bases between. This CDR3 is CASSFPYTGELFF. DNA for the CDR3: TGTGCCAGCAGCTTTCCTTACACCGGGGAGCTGTTTTTT.

CDR3 region: CASSISLGASSTEAFF. The CDR3 DNA reads as TGTGCCAGCAGCATATCTTTAGGGGCCTCCAGCACTGAAGCTTTCTTT. The V and J genes are TRBV5-8 and TRBJ1-1; a weak D match, TRBD1 (5 bases). Germline values: CDR1 SGHTS, CDR2 YDEGEE. The CDR3 extends over 16 amino acids. V lost 4 bases to trimming and J lost 4 bases, with 20 bases between them.